Listed below are T cell receptor beta chains from one sample, sequenced in a study of monozygotic twins with inflammatory bowel disease. TCRdb reprocessed the 5' RACE reads; each CDR3 protein has one entry and no DNA is given. This sample contains around 450,000 distinct CDR3 sequences. Sequenced sample: blood. All receptors come from a human donor with ulcerative colitis or Crohn's disease, or a healthy co-twin of an affected twin (not recorded which). CDR3s include the opening cysteine and the closing phenylalanine or tryptophan. The order of the fields is J gene, V gene, CDR3 protein.

TRBJ2-7,TRBV11-2,CASSHPGAYEQYF
TRBJ2-7,TRBV15,CATSTDRTSSYEQYF
TRBJ1-3,TRBV7-2,CASSFTQGSGNTIYF
TRBJ1-3,TRBV15,CATSRDRHGSGNTIYF
TRBJ1-1,TRBV10-3,CAISESTGEVNTEAFF
TRBJ2-7,TRBV4-1,CASSQDEGGAYEQYF
TRBJ2-2,TRBV12-3/TRBV12-4,CASSFQAGTGELFF
TRBJ2-1,TRBV3-1,CASSRGNLNNEQFF
TRBJ2-2,TRBV5-1,CASSPGTAYTGELFF
TRBJ2-4,TRBV29-1,CSVQRTDIAKNIQYF
TRBJ2-3,TRBV18,CASSPSLRTDTQYF
TRBJ2-7,TRBV19,CASSFGQNYEQYF
TRBJ2-4,TRBV19,CASSTGDLITKNIQYF
TRBJ2-1,TRBV6-1,CASSEGQEFGPFYNEQFF
TRBJ2-3,TRBV20-1,CSASGLAGSSTDTQYF
TRBJ2-6,TRBV28,CASSSWGTGNSGANVLTF
TRBJ2-2,TRBV6-1,CASSKGQGRTGELFF
TRBJ1-2,TRBV7-2,CASSLGGGQGKGDGYTF
TRBJ2-2,TRBV7-8,CASSSAGTWSGTNTGELFF
TRBJ2-7,TRBV7-3,CASSVTGTGDYEQYF
TRBJ1-6,TRBV7-2,CASSFRYSPLHF
TRBJ1-5,TRBV19,CASSLLGRGGYQPQHF
TRBJ2-7,TRBV7-2,CASSLQGQLEQYF
TRBJ2-5,TRBV12-3/TRBV12-4,CASSLDPSGTQYF
TRBJ2-1,TRBV5-1,CASSPGAGLQFF
TRBJ2-5,TRBV20-1,CSARGQGSRETQYF
TRBJ2-7,TRBV5-1,CASSLAVGMSYEQYF
TRBJ2-6,TRBV7-2,CASSFGVTISGANVLTF
TRBJ2-5,TRBV9,CASSPRQGARETQYF
TRBJ1-2,TRBV11-2,CASGPGEYYGYTF
TRBJ2-7,TRBV9,CASSVGGGGPYEQYF
TRBJ2-1,TRBV27,CASSGRFPYNEQFF
TRBJ1-1,TRBV19,CASRSPPGMNTEAFF
TRBJ1-1,TRBV5-1,CASSLDGAGNTEAFF
TRBJ2-3,TRBV18,CASSLQTSENTQYF
TRBJ2-1,TRBV20-1,CSARERPLSYNEQFF
TRBJ1-6,TRBV12-3/TRBV12-4,CASSANINSPLHF
TRBJ2-5,TRBV20-1,CSARGGSAIGETQYF
TRBJ1-2,TRBV29-1,CSSSDGFYGYTF
TRBJ2-1,TRBV5-1,CASSPLTTSNEQFF
TRBJ2-5,TRBV10-3,CAIRTSGEETQYF
TRBJ2-1,TRBV7-9,CASSDLGPEQFF
TRBJ2-5,TRBV7-9,CASRTRLAVETQYF
TRBJ1-1,TRBV28,CASSGAGTLKAFF
TRBJ2-3,TRBV7-9,CASSLRGRKATDTQYF
TRBJ2-2,TRBV6-1,CASSEALNTGELFF
TRBJ2-5,TRBV7-9,CASSLRQAPQETQYF
TRBJ2-1,TRBV15,CATSDGGNEQFF
TRBJ2-7,TRBV27,CASSLITSYEQYF
TRBJ2-3,TRBV20-1,CSARQVAGGRIPDTQYF
TRBJ2-1,TRBV6-1,CASRTTSGRPHEQFF
TRBJ2-7,TRBV28,CASSRAGGRYEQYF
TRBJ1-1,TRBV6-5,CASSYSIQRFTEAFF
TRBJ2-3,TRBV5-4,CASSLPEWDTQYF
TRBJ2-5,TRBV29-1,CSVSDRSQETQYF
TRBJ1-1,TRBV7-6,CASSLGERAEAFF
TRBJ2-7,TRBV28,CASSLVTSGTYEQYF
TRBJ2-7,TRBV10-3,CAIQTPSSYEQYF
TRBJ1-6,TRBV15,CATSYGTGGSYNSPLHF